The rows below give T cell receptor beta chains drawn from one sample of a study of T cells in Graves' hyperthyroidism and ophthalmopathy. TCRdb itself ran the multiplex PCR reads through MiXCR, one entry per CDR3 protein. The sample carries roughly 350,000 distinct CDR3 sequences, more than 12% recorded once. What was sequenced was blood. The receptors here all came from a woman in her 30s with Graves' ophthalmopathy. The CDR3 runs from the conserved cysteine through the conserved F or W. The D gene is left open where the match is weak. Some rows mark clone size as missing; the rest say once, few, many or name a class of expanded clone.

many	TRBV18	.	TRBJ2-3	CASSPTGDTQYF	TGTGCCAGCTCACCTACGGGGGATACGCAGTATTTT
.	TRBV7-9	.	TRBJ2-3	CASCFGTSDTQYF	TGTGCCAGCTGTTTCGGTACGTCAGATACGCAGTATTTT
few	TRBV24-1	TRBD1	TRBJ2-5	CATSERTGTGQETQYF	TGTGCCACCAGTGAACGGACCGGGACAGGACAAGAGACCCAGTACTTC
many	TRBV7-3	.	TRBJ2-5	CASSLHGDLGGETQYF	TGTGCCAGCAGCTTACACGGGGATCTCGGGGGAGAGACCCAGTACTTC
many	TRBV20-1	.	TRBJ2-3	CSAPSRRDTDTQYF	TGCAGTGCTCCCTCCCGCAGGGACACAGATACGCAGTATTTT
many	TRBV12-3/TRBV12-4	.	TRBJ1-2	CASSSQGPNYGYTF	TGTGCCAGCAGTTCACAGGGTCCGAACTATGGCTACACCTTC
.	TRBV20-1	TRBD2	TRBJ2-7	CSARETSGTRRLEQYF	TGCAGTGCTAGAGAAACTAGCGGGACCAGGCGCCTCGAGCAGTACTTC
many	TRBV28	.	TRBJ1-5	CASSPPRQLNQPQHF	TGTGCCAGCAGTCCCCCTCGACAGCTCAATCAGCCCCAGCATTTT
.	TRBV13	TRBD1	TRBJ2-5	CASSFLGQGAGETQYF	TGTGCCAGCAGCTTCCTGGGACAGGGGGCCGGAGAGACCCAGTACTTC
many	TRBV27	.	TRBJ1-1	CASSLRETTEAFF	TGTGCCAGCAGTTTGAGGGAGACCACTGAAGCTTTCTTT
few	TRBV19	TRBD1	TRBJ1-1	CASTRSPSGQGTEAFF	TGTGCCAGTACCCGATCTCCCTCCGGACAGGGGACTGAAGCTTTCTTT
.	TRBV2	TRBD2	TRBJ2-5	CATGLAGFETQYF	TGTGCCACGGGACTAGCGGGGTTTGAGACCCAGTACTTC
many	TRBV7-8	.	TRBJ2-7	CASSLSIFAYEQYF	TGTGCCAGCAGCTTATCAATTTTCGCCTACGAGCAGTACTTC
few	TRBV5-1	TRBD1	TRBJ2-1	CASSITGQGAAAGGNEQFF	TGCGCCAGCTCCATAACGGGACAGGGGGCGGCAGCGGGGGGCAATGAGCAGTTCTTC
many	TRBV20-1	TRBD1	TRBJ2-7	CSASEGAYEQYF	TGCAGTGCTAGTGAGGGGGCTTACGAGCAGTACTTC
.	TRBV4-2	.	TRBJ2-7	CASSHSLERDFKEQYF	TGTGCCAGCAGCCACTCCCTGGAGAGGGATTTCAAAGAGCAGTACTTC
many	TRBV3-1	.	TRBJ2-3	CASSQGAEISTDTQYF	TGTGCCAGCAGCCAAGGAGCGGAAATAAGCACAGATACGCAGTATTTT
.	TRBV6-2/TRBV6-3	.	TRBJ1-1	CASRDVGLGNTEAFF	TGTGCCAGCAGGGACGTAGGACTGGGGAACACTGAAGCTTTCTTT
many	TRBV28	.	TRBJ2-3	CASRRTYTDTQYF	TGTGCCAGCAGACGGACCTATACAGATACGCAGTATTTT
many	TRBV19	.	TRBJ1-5	CASKSVGTISNQPQHF	TGTGCCAGTAAGTCGGTAGGGACCATCTCTAATCAGCCCCAGCATTTT
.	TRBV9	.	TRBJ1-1	CASSVGSVNTEAFF	TGTGCCAGCAGCGTAGGATCGGTGAACACTGAAGCTTTCTTT
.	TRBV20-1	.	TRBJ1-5	CSASHNRDIRWGYYQPQHF	TGCAGTGCTAGCCATAATCGGGACATCAGATGGGGATACTATCAGCCCCAGCATTTT
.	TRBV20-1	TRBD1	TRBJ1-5	CSALQTGGPQSQHF	TGCAGTGCTCTACAGACAGGGGGCCCCCAGTCCCAGCATTTT
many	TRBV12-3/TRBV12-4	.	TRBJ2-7	CASSRPLGSVYEQYF	TGTGCCAGCAGCCGACCTTTGGGGTCCGTCTACGAGCAGTACTTC
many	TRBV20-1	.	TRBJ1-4	CSASVQGNNEKLFF	TGCAGTGCCAGTGTACAGGGCAATAATGAAAAACTGTTTTTT
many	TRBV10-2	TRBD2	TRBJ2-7	CASSTSGGTYEQYF	TGCGCCAGCAGTACTAGCGGGGGGACCTACGAGCAGTACTTC
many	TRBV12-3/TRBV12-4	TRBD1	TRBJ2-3	CASQTDRRVTDTQYF	TGTGCCAGCCAGACGGACAGGCGGGTGACAGATACGCAGTATTTT
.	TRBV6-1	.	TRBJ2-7	CASSNGGGGEQYF	TGTGCCAGCAGCAACGGAGGGGGAGGGGAGCAGTACTTC
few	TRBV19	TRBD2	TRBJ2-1	CASSTMSAGGQSYNEQFF	TGTGCCAGTAGTACTATGTCGGCGGGGGGGCAGTCCTACAATGAGCAGTTCTTC
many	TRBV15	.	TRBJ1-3	CATSRMAGSGNTIYF	TGTGCCACCAGCAGGATGGCAGGGTCTGGAAACACCATATATTTT
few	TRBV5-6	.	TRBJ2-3	CASSLFVGGTDTQYF	TGTGCCAGCAGCCTGTTTGTCGGGGGCACAGATACGCAGTATTTT
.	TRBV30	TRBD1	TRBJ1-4	CAWGQGLDEKLFF	TGTGCCTGGGGACAGGGTTTGGATGAAAAACTGTTTTTT
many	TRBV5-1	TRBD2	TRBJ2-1	CASSLAVTSFNEQFF	TGCGCCAGCAGCTTGGCGGTGACTAGCTTTAATGAGCAGTTCTTC
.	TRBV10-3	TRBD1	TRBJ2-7	CAISLTGDRSYEQYF	TGTGCCATCAGCCTTACAGGGGACAGGTCCTACGAGCAGTACTTC
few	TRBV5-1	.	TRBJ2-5	CASSLKDHQETQHF	TGCGCCAGCAGCTTGAAGGACCACCAAGAGACCCAGCACTTC
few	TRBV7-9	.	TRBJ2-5	CASTGDLSQETQYF	TGTGCCAGCACCGGGGACCTCTCGCAAGAGACCCAGTACTTC
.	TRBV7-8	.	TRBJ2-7	CASSPRGQGEQYF	TGTGCCAGCAGCCCCCGGGGGCAGGGGGAGCAGTACTTC
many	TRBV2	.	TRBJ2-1	CASSAGRNNEQFF	TGTGCCAGCAGTGCGGGGCGGAACAATGAGCAGTTCTTC
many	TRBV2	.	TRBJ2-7	CASSDGGLTYEQYF	TGTGCCAGCAGTGACGGCGGCCTTACCTACGAGCAGTACTTC
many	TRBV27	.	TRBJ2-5	CASGLGGETQYF	TGTGCCAGCGGCCTCGGGGGAGAGACCCAGTACTTC
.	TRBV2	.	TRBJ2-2	CASSVAPNTGELFF	TGTGCCAGCAGTGTAGCTCCTAACACCGGGGAGCTGTTTTTT
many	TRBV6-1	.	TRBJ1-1	CASGGWTEAFF	TGTGCCAGCGGGGGATGGACTGAAGCTTTCTTT
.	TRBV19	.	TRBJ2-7	CASSMAAAYEQYF	TGTGCCAGTAGTATGGCGGCAGCCTACGAGCAGTACTTC
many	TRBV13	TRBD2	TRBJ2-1	CASSLARSGGAPNEQFF	TGTGCCAGCAGCTTAGCCCGTAGCGGGGGGGCCCCCAATGAGCAGTTCTTC
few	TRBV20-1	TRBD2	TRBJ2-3	CSASGTSGGFTDTQYF	TGCAGTGCTAGTGGGACTAGCGGGGGGTTCACAGATACGCAGTATTTT
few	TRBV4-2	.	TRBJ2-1	CASSQGQGGEQFF	TGTGCCAGCAGCCAAGGTCAGGGAGGCGAGCAGTTCTTC
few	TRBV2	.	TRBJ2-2	CASSEGWRGTGELFF	TGTGCCAGCAGTGAAGGATGGCGAGGGACCGGGGAGCTGTTTTTT
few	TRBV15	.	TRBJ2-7	CATSKAGYEQYF	TGTGCCACCAGCAAAGCCGGGTACGAGCAGTACTTC
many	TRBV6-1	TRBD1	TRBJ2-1	CASIPGRGTGVHNEQFF	TGTGCCAGCATCCCCGGCCGAGGGACAGGGGTGCACAATGAGCAGTTCTTC
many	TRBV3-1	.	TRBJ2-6	CASSLRRGRPSGANVLTF	TGTGCCAGCAGCCTAAGGCGGGGCAGACCCTCTGGGGCCAACGTCCTGACTTTC
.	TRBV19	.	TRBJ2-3	CASSIRGDTQYF	TGTGCCAGTAGTATTCGGGGAGATACGCAGTATTTT
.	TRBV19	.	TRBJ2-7	CASSPRGRPARQYF	TGTGCCAGTAGTCCGCGGGGGCGGCCGGCGAGGCAGTACTTC
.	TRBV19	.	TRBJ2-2	CASSQGSNTGELFF	TGTGCCAGTAGCCAGGGCTCGAACACCGGGGAGCTGTTTTTT
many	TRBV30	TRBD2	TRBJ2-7	CAWSSAGGNEQYF	TGTGCCTGGAGCAGCGCGGGGGGGAACGAGCAGTACTTC